This is a list of T cell receptor beta chains from one sample in a study of identical twins. MiXCR was run by TCRdb on the 5' RACE reads, yielding one entry per CDR3 protein. The sample records 520,000 or so distinct CDR3 sequences, approximately 22% being singletons. These sequences were also reported in another study, on T cells expressing NK-cell markers.

The sequenced material came from CD4+ T cells sorted from blood. Receptors were obtained from a woman aged 18-29 years in good health. CDR3s include the opening cysteine and the closing phenylalanine or tryptophan. The order of the fields is V gene, J gene, CDR3 length, D gene, clone size, CDR3 DNA, CDR3 protein. D genes are given only for firm matches. Clone size is not always given. Where it is, it says once, few, many or a class for expanded clones.

TRBV20-1	TRBJ1-2	13	.	few	TGCAGTGCTAGAGATCCAGGGTACTATGGCTACACCTTC	CSARDPGYYGYTF
TRBV7-3	TRBJ2-1	14	.	few	TGTGCCAGCAGCTTAAGCGTTAGGTCCAATGAGCAGTTCTTC	CASSLSVRSNEQFF
TRBV29-1	TRBJ2-6	14	.	.	TGCAGCGTTAGACCGGGGAACGGGGCCAACGTCCTGACTTTC	CSVRPGNGANVLTF
TRBV6-2/TRBV6-3	TRBJ2-1	12	TRBD2	.	TGTGCCAGCGGCGGGAGGGCCGGTGAGCAGTTCTTC	CASGGRAGEQFF
TRBV20-1	TRBJ1-2	13	.	few	TGCAGTGCCGGGGGCAGGGTGGAGAGTGGCTACACCTTC	CSAGGRVESGYTF
TRBV2	TRBJ2-1	15	TRBD2	few	TGTGCCAGCAGCTACAGCGGGGGGGCCCACAATGAGCAGTTCTTC	CASSYSGGAHNEQFF
TRBV9	TRBJ2-5	15	.	few	TGTGCCAGCAGCGCATTGACAGCGCCTCAAGAGACCCAGTACTTC	CASSALTAPQETQYF
TRBV12-3/TRBV12-4	TRBJ1-2	13	.	few	TGTGCCAGCAGTTTTCACCAAAACTATGGCTACACCTTC	CASSFHQNYGYTF
TRBV6-1	TRBJ2-1	15	.	few	TGTGCCAGCGCCGCCTACACGAAGACCTACAATGAGCAGTTCTTC	CASAAYTKTYNEQFF
TRBV20-1	TRBJ2-3	15	TRBD2	.	TGCAGTGCTAAGAGCCCTAGCGGGAGCACAGATACGCAGTATTTT	CSAKSPSGSTDTQYF
TRBV7-2	TRBJ2-3	15	.	.	TGTGCCAGCAGCTTCCCGCAGGCACTCCAGGATACGCAGTATTTT	CASSFPQALQDTQYF
TRBV20-1	TRBJ2-7	16	TRBD2	once	TGCAGTGCTAACCCGGGACTAGCGGGAAGGTTCTACGAGCAGTACTTC	CSANPGLAGRFYEQYF
TRBV11-2	TRBJ1-1	18	.	few	TGTGCCAGCAGCTCGTTAGGGGGGGGTGGAGGCATGAACACTGAAGCTTTCTTT	CASSSLGGGGGMNTEAFF
TRBV10-3	TRBJ2-1	12	.	many	TGTGCCATCAGGGACGGCGAGAATGAGCAGTTCTTC	CAIRDGENEQFF
TRBV5-1	TRBJ1-1	14	.	few	TGCGCCAGCAGCCCCCAGGACGTATACACTGAAGCTTTCTTT	CASSPQDVYTEAFF
TRBV9	TRBJ2-1	13	.	few	TGTGCCAGCAGCCCCGCAGGACCAGGGACCCAGTTCTTC	CASSPAGPGTQFF
TRBV6-1	TRBJ2-7	15	.	.	TGTGCCAGCAGTGAAAGGAGGACAGTTGTCGACGAGCAGTACTTC	CASSERRTVVDEQYF
TRBV20-1	TRBJ2-5	16	TRBD2	few	TGCAGTGCTGTGACTAGCGGGAGGGGAATCCAAGAGACCCAGTACTTC	CSAVTSGRGIQETQYF
TRBV5-1	TRBJ2-3	12	TRBD2	few	TGCGCCAGCAGCTTGGGGGCGCGGGAGGAGTATTTT	CASSLGAREEYF
TRBV7-6	TRBJ1-5	14	.	few	TGTGCCAGCAACCAACGAGATAGCAATCAGCCCCAGCATTTT	CASNQRDSNQPQHF
TRBV11-2	TRBJ2-1	14	.	few	TGTGCCAGCAGCTTCTCTCACAATAGAGTAGAGCAGTTCTTC	CASSFSHNRVEQFF
TRBV29-1	TRBJ2-3	15	.	.	TGCAGCGTTGGGGTCTGGAGGGGCGGCACAGATACGCAGTATTTT	CSVGVWRGGTDTQYF
TRBV5-1	TRBJ1-1	17	.	.	TGCGCCAGCAGCTTGGAGGGTCCGGGCCGAATGAACACTGAAGCTTTCTTT	CASSLEGPGRMNTEAFF
TRBV7-2	TRBJ1-2	14	.	.	TGTGCCAGCAGCTTAGATTCAGGTCTTGCTGGCTACACCTTC	CASSLDSGLAGYTF
TRBV7-2	TRBJ2-7	16	.	.	TGTGCCAGCAGCTTCACCCCCCCCGGTAGCTCCTACGAGCAGTACTTC	CASSFTPPGSSYEQYF
TRBV10-3	TRBJ1-2	13	.	few	TGTGCCATCAGTGACCCTCCTAACTATGGCTACACCTTC	CAISDPPNYGYTF
TRBV12-3/TRBV12-4	TRBJ1-1	15	TRBD1	.	TGTGCCAGCAGTCCAGTCAGGGGGCCCCTAACTGAAGCTTTCTTT	CASSPVRGPLTEAFF
TRBV7-2	TRBJ2-7	16	TRBD2	.	TGTGCCAGCAGCTCTAGCCATAGCGGGAGCTCCTACGAGCAGTACTTC	CASSSSHSGSSYEQYF
TRBV5-1	TRBJ1-3	15	.	few	TGCGCCAGCAGCTTGACAACATCTGGTGGAAACACCATATATTTT	CASSLTTSGGNTIYF
TRBV29-1	TRBJ1-1	13	TRBD1	few	TGCAGCGCTTCGGGACAGGGATCCCCTTTGGCTTTCTTT	CSASGQGSPLAFF
TRBV12-3/TRBV12-4	TRBJ2-3	16	TRBD1	few	TGTGCCAGCACTCCGATCGGGACAGGGGGCCTGGATACGCAGTATTTT	CASTPIGTGGLDTQYF
TRBV27	TRBJ1-5	12	TRBD1	many	TGTGCCAGCCAGGGGGTTGGACAGCCCCAGCATTTT	CASQGVGQPQHF
TRBV20-1	TRBJ1-2	15	TRBD1	.	TGCAGTGCTACACTACAGGGGTACCCTAACTATGGCTACACCTTC	CSATLQGYPNYGYTF
TRBV5-1	TRBJ1-1	13	.	few	TGCGCCAGCAGCTTGGGGACAGAAACTGAAGCTTTCTTT	CASSLGTETEAFF
TRBV6-5	TRBJ1-1	12	.	few	TGTGTAATTGGACGGTTGAACACTGAAGCTTTCTTT	CVIGRLNTEAFF
TRBV27	TRBJ2-7	15	.	few	TGTGCCAGCAGAAAAGTTGGCGGCATTGGGTACGAGCAGTACTTC	CASRKVGGIGYEQYF
TRBV7-9	TRBJ2-7	17	.	few	TGTGCCAGCAGCGGTACCGGGGGACGGGACAACTCCTACGAGCAGTACTTC	CASSGTGGRDNSYEQYF
TRBV7-6	TRBJ2-6	18	.	few	TGTGCCAGCAGCTTAGCGCTAGCCGGCCAGTCTGGGGCCAACGTCCTGACTTTC	CASSLALAGQSGANVLTF
TRBV3-1	TRBJ2-7	15	TRBD2	many	TGTGCCAGCACCTCCGGACTAGCGGGAGGGTACGAGCAGTACTTC	CASTSGLAGGYEQYF
TRBV29-1	TRBJ1-1	14	TRBD1	few	TGCAGCGCCATGGACAGGGTCCGGGCCACTGAAGCTTTCTTT	CSAMDRVRATEAFF
TRBV20-1	TRBJ1-1	15	.	many	TGCAGTGCTAGAGATGGCCTTAAATTGAACACTGAAGCTTTCTTT	CSARDGLKLNTEAFF
TRBV30	TRBJ2-7	14	TRBD2	few	TGTGCCTGGAGTGGACAGCGGGAGGACCACGAGCAGTACTTC	CAWSGQREDHEQYF
TRBV12-3/TRBV12-4	TRBJ2-7	17	.	.	TGTGCCAGCAGAGATTCCCGACATCAAAAATTCTCCTACGAGCAGTACTTC	CASRDSRHQKFSYEQYF
TRBV7-2	TRBJ2-7	14	.	many	TGTGCCAGCAGCTTAGGTCACAACACCTACGAGCAGTACTTC	CASSLGHNTYEQYF
TRBV7-2	TRBJ2-5	17	TRBD2	.	TGTGCCAGCAGCTTAAGGGGGCTAGCGGGACCCTTGGAGACCCAGTACTTC	CASSLRGLAGPLETQYF
TRBV20-1	TRBJ2-4	17	TRBD2	.	TGCAGTGCTAGGACTAGCGGGAGGGCCTTGGCCAAAAACATTCAGTACTTC	CSARTSGRALAKNIQYF
TRBV18	TRBJ2-1	14	.	.	TGTGCCAGCTCACCACTAGCGGCCTACAATGAGCAGTTCTTC	CASSPLAAYNEQFF
TRBV30	TRBJ1-2	13	.	.	TGTGCCTGGAGTGTAAGGGCGGGCTATGGCTACACCTTC	CAWSVRAGYGYTF
TRBV20-1	TRBJ1-5	14	.	few	TGCAGTGCTAAGGTCCCGGGACTGGATCAGCCCCAGCATTTT	CSAKVPGLDQPQHF
TRBV28	TRBJ2-5	13	.	many	TGTGCCAGCAGTCGCGGGGGCTCAGAGACCCAGTACTTC	CASSRGGSETQYF
TRBV30	TRBJ2-7	14	TRBD2	few	TGTGCCTGCCAAAGTAGCGGGAGGGCCTACGAGCAGTACTTC	CACQSSGRAYEQYF
TRBV7-9	TRBJ2-2	13	.	few	TGTGCCAGTACCAGGGGTTTCACCGGGGAGCTGTTTTTT	CASTRGFTGELFF
TRBV4-3	TRBJ2-1	13	.	.	TGCGCCAGCAGCCAAGAAACCTCGAGTGAGCAGTTCTTC	CASSQETSSEQFF
TRBV7-2	TRBJ2-5	12	.	many	TGTGCCAGCAGCTGGGATAAGGGGCCCCAGTACTTC	CASSWDKGPQYF
TRBV10-3	TRBJ2-7	15	.	.	TGTGCCATCAGTCCCTGGAGGACAGCAGCCTACGAGCAGTACTTC	CAISPWRTAAYEQYF
TRBV21-1	TRBJ1-6	12	.	.	TGTGCCAGCAGCCCGGACGGGAGGTCCCTCCACTTT	CASSPDGRSLHF
TRBV5-1	TRBJ2-1	17	TRBD2	once	TGCGCCAGCAGCTCTCGACTAGCGGCTACTGGTACCAATGAGCAGTTCTTC	CASSSRLAATGTNEQFF
TRBV20-1	TRBJ2-7	13	TRBD2	many	TGCAGTGCGAGGGGACTAGCGGTCAACGAGCAGTACTTC	CSARGLAVNEQYF
TRBV29-1	TRBJ2-2	12	.	many	TGCAGCGCGGGACGGAACACCGGGGAGCTGTTTTTT	CSAGRNTGELFF